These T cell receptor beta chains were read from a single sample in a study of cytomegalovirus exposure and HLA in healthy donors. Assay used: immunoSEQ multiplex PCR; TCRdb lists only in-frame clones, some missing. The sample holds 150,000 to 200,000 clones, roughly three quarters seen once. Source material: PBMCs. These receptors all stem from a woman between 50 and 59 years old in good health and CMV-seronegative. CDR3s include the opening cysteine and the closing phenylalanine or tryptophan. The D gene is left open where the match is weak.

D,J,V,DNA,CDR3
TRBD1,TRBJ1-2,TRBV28,TGTGCCAGCAGAAGGGACAGGGTTAGTTATGGCTACACCTTC,CASRRDRVSYGYTF
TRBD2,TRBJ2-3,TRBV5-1,TGCGCCAGCAGATCGGGGGGAGGTACCTACACAGATACGCAGTATTTT,CASRSGGGTYTDTQYF
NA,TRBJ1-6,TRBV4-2,TGTGCCAGCAGCCAAGCTGGGGACTATTATAATTCACCCCTCCACTTT,CASSQAGDYYNSPLHF
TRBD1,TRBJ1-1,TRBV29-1,TGCAGCGTTGAGGGACAGGACGGGAACACTGAAGCTTTCTTT,CSVEGQDGNTEAFF
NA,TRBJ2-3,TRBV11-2,TGTGCCAGCAGCTCTGCAGATACGCAGTATTTT,CASSSADTQYF
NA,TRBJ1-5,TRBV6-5,TGTGCCAGCAGTTACGGCCGGGACAATCAGCCCCAGCATTTT,CASSYGRDNQPQHF
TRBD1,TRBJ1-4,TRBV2,TGTGCCAGCAGCCGCGGACAGGGGAGAGCTACTAATGAAAAACTGTTTTTT,CASSRGQGRATNEKLFF
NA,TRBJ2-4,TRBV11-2,TGTGCCAGCAGCTTGGCGGTAGCCAAAAACATTCAGTACTTC,CASSLAVAKNIQYF
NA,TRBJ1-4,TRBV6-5,TGTGCCAGCAGTTACTCGACAGGATACAATGAAAAACTGTTTTTT,CASSYSTGYNEKLFF
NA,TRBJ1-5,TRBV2,TGTGCCAGCAGCGCCACAGGGTTCGGCCAGCCCCAGCATTTT,CASSATGFGQPQHF
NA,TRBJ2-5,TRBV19,TGTGCCAGTGCCGCGATTCCCCAAGAGACCCAGTACTTC,CASAAIPQETQYF
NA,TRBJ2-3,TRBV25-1,TGTGCCAGCAGTCTCCACCCCGGACAGCACACAGATACGCAGTATTTT,CASSLHPGQHTDTQYF
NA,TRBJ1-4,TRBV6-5,TGTGCCAGCAGTTCGGGACTTCATGAAAAACTGTTTTTT,CASSSGLHEKLFF
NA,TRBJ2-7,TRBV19,TGTGCCAGTAGTACGGAAACGACAGGATCCTACGAGCAGTACTTC,CASSTETTGSYEQYF
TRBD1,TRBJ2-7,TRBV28,TGTGCCAGCAGTGCGACAGGGGGCATCTCCTACGAGCAGTACTTC,CASSATGGISYEQYF
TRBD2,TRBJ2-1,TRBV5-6,TGTGCCAGCAGCTTTGAGCGGGGGGGCTCCTACAATGAGCAGTTCTTC,CASSFERGGSYNEQFF
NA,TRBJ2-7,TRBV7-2,TGTGCCAGCAGCTTAGGTAGCGGCAGTCCCTACGAGCAGTACTTC,CASSLGSGSPYEQYF
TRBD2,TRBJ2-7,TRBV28,TGTGCCACGGGACTAGCGGGGACCTACGAGCAGTACTTC,CATGLAGTYEQYF